This T cell receptor (beta chain) stems from a study of shared clonotypes between healthy human individuals. Study summary: CD4 naive and memory got three plates each, CD8 naive two, CD8 memory one.

The CDR3 has 15 amino acids. Germline trimming cut 3 bases from V and 6 bases from J; bases unmatched to any gene: 11. This clone appeared once. The antigen remains undetermined. Study observations and caveats: Non-shared clonotypes had lower generation probabilities than clonotypes shared by all four sorted-subset donors.

Per the authors' pipeline: ImmunoSEQ junction-only sequences lacked quality scores, so their filtering differed. Clones were read by immunoSEQ multiplex PCR, and TCRdb kept only the in-frame ones, dropping some. D and trimming were read from the DNA, whereas the V and J calls and clone size are those reported in that table. The repertoire holds around 990,000 clones, with approximately 80% as singletons. Naive CD4+ cells were CD45RA-selected; the remaining cells were memory. This sequence originates from a man aged 18 to 30 in good health. Some clones in this sample may be carry-over from other donors' samples. This chain joins TRBV5-3 and TRBJ1-1; TRBD1 aligns across 7 bases. TRBV5-3 is treated as an ORF (open reading frame) with a function not yet certain. Sequencing used memory CD4+ T cells from PBMCs. Subset defined: CD45RA-negative fraction. DNA for the CDR3: TGTGCCAGAAGCTCGGGGAGAGGGGGCTTTCCTGAAGCTTTCTTT. Its protein is CARSSGRGGFPEAFF.